Shown below are 3 T cell receptor beta chains from a single sample sequenced in a study of molecular identifiers for immune sequencing clone quantification. One entry per CDR3 protein results from TCRdb running MiXCR on the PCR reads. Of some 590,000 distinct CDR3 sequences in the sample, about 25% were seen once. Sequenced: naive CD8+ T cells from blood, with Jurkat cell RNA spiked in. The subset here: FACS-sorted CD8+CD4-CCR7+CD45RA+ naive T cells. The receptors here all came from a human donor in good health. Some libraries in this study had Jurkat cell RNA spiked in.

At least ten counts were recorded for this clonotype. Here the CDR3 DNA reads TGCGCCAGCAGTTCGACAGGGGCCGAGCAGTACTTC. Its protein product is CASSSTGAEQYF. The rearrangement links TRBV5-1 to TRBJ2-7; 8 bases are shared with TRBD1. The CDR3 covers 12 residues. CDR1 and CDR2 (germline): SGHRS, YFSETQ. Trimming removed 5 bases from V and 6 bases from J; junction bases left unmatched: 4.

This clonotype was seen only a few times. V is TRBV5-6 and J is TRBJ2-3; TRBD1 agrees at 7 bases. The CDR3 has 15 amino acids. The germline CDR1 and CDR2 sequences are SGHDT and YYEEEE. Trimming at V came to 5 bases and at J to 6 bases, leaving 12 bases not matched to a gene. CDR3 amino acids: CASSLTGILSDTQYF. As DNA, the CDR3 is TGTGCCAGCAGTTTGACAGGGATTCTTTCGGATACGCAGTATTTT.

This rearrangement joins TRBV9 to TRBJ2-2; 10 positions agree with TRBD2. Germline V gene data show CDR1 as SGDLS and CDR2 as YYNGEE. V was pared by 0 bases and J by 4 bases, with 3 bases of the junction left unmatched. The CDR3 loop spans 16 amino acids. CDR3 sequence: CASSVVAGGLTGELFF. The CDR3 nucleotides read TGTGCCAGCAGCGTAGTAGCGGGAGGTCTCACCGGGGAGCTGTTTTTT.